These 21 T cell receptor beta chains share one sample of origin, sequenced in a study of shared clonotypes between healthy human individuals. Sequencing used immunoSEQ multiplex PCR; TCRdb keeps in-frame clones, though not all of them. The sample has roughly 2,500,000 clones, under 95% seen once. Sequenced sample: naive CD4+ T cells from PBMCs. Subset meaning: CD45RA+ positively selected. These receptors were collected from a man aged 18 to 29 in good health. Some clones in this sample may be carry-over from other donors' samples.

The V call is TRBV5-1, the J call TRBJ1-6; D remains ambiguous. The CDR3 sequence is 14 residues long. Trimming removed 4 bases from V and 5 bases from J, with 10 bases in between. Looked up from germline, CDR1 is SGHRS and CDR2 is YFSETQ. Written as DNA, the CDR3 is TGCGCCAGCAGCAGCCTGTCGGATAATTCACCCCTCCACTTT. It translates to CASSSLSDNSPLHF.

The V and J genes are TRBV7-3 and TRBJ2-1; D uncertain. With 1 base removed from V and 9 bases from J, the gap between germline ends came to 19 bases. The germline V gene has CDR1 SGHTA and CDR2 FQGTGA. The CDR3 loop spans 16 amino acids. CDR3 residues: CASSLRSRTSASEQFF. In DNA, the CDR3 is TGTGCCAGCAGCTTAAGAAGCCGAACCTCTGCTTCTGAGCAGTTCTTC. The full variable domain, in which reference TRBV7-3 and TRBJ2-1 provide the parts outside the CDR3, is GAGVSQTPSNKVTEKGKYVELRCDPISGHTALYWYRQSLGQGPEFLIYFQGTGAADDSGLPNDRFFAVRPEGSVSTLKIQRTERGDSAVYLCASSLRSRTSASEQFFGPGTRLTVL.

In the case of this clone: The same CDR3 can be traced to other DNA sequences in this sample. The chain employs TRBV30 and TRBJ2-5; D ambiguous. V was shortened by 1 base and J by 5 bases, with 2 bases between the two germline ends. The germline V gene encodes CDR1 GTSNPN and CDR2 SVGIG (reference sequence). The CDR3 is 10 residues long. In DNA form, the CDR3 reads TGTGCCTGGAGTGGCGAGACCCAGTACTTC. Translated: CAWSGETQYF.

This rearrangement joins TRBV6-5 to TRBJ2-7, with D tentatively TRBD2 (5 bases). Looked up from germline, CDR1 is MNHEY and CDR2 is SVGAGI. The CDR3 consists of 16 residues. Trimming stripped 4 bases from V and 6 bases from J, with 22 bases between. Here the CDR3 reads CASSSPLRLIAGEQYF. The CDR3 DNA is TGTGCCAGCAGTTCACCCCTCCGTCTAATTGCGGGCGAGCAGTACTTC.

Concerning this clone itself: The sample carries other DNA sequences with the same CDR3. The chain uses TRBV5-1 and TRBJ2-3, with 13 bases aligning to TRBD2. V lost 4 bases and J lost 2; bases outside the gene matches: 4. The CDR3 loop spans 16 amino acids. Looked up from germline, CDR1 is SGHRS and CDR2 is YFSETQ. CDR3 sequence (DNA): TGCGCCAGCAGCCCGGGACTAGCGGGACCCACAGATACGCAGTATTTT. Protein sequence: CASSPGLAGPTDTQYF.

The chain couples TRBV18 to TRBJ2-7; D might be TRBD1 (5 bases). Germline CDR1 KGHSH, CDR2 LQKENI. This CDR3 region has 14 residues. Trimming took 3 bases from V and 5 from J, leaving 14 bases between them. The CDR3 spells CASSPTWGWDEQYF. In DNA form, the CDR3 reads TGTGCCAGCTCACCCACCTGGGGCTGGGACGAGCAGTACTTC.

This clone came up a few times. CDR3 amino acids: CASSRRLAGEEQYF. The CDR3, as DNA: TGTGCCAGCAGCCGCCGACTAGCGGGAGAAGAGCAGTACTTC. This chain links TRBV13 with TRBJ2-7, with 12 bases fitting TRBD2. The CDR3 sequence is 14 residues long. Germline CDR1 reads PRHDT; CDR2 reads FYEKMQ (reference sequence). Unmatched junction bases numbered 6, after V lost 5 bases and J lost 7 bases.

The CDR3 loop reads CASSRTGDIYEQYF. In DNA form, the CDR3 reads TGTGCCAGCAGTCGGACAGGGGACATCTACGAGCAGTACTTC. The gene calls are TRBV28 and TRBJ2-7; 9 bases align to TRBD1. After removal of 5 bases from V and 3 bases from J, the junction contained 5 bases not matched to a gene. Looked up from germline, CDR1 is MDHEN and CDR2 is SYDVKM. CDR3 size: 14 residues. The full variable domain, its missing parts supplied by reference TRBV28 and TRBJ2-7, is DVKVTQSSRYLVKRTGEKVFLECVQDMDHENMFWYRQDPGLGLRLIYFSYDVKMKEKGDIPEGYSVSREKKERFSLILESASTNQTSMYLCASSRTGDIYEQYFGPGTRLTVT.

CDR3 sequence (DNA): TGTGCCAGCAGTTTACTGGGACAGGGAAGGAACACTGAAGCTTTCTTT. Protein: CASSLLGQGRNTEAFF. The chain links TRBV27 to TRBJ1-1; 9 bases are a match to TRBD1. In germline, CDR1 is MNHEY, CDR2 SMNVEV (reference sequence). V gave up 2 bases and J gave up 1 base; unmatched junction bases: 5. This CDR3 is 16 amino acids long.

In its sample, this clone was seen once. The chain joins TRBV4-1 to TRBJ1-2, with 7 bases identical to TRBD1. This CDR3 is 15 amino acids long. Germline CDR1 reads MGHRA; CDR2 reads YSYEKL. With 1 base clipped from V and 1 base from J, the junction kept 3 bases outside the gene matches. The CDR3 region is CASSQGQGVNYGYTF. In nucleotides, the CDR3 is TGCGCCAGCAGCCAAGGGCAGGGGGTTAACTATGGCTACACCTTC.

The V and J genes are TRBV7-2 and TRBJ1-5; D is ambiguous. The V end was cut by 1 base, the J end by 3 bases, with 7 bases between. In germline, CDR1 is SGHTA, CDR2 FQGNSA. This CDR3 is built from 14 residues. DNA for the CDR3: TGTGCCAGCAGCTTAGACGTGGCCAATCAGCCCCAGCATTTT. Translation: CASSLDVANQPQHF.

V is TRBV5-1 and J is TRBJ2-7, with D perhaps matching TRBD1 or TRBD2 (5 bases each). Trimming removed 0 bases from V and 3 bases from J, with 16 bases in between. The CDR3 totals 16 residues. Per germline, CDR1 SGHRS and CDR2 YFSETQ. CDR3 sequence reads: CASSLGGVGAVYEQYF. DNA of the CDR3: TGCGCCAGCAGCTTGGGAGGGGTTGGGGCGGTCTACGAGCAGTACTTC.

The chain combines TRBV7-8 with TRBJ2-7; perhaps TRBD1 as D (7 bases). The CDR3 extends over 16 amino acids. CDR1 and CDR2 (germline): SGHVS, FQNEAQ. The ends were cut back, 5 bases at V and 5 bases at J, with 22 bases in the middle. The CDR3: CASSPRGGGINHEQYF. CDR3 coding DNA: TGTGCCAGCAGCCCCCGAGGGGGCGGGATTAATCACGAGCAGTACTTC.

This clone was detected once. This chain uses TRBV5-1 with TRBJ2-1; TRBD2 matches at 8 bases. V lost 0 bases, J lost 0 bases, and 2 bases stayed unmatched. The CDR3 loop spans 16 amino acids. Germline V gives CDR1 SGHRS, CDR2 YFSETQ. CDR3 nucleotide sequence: TGCGCCAGCAGCTTGGAGGCGGGAGGCTCCTACAATGAGCAGTTCTTC. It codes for CASSLEAGGSYNEQFF.

The CDR3 DNA sequence: TGTGCCAGCAGCCCCTCGGCACTAGCGGGATTCGTCCGCTCCTACGAGCAGTACTTC. This encodes CASSPSALAGFVRSYEQYF. The rearrangement joins TRBV28 to TRBJ2-7; 10 nucleotides agree with TRBD2. The trim removed 6 bases at V and 0 bases at J, leaving 17 bases unmatched. CDR1 MDHEN and CDR2 SYDVKM come from the germline V gene. The CDR3 is 19 residues long.

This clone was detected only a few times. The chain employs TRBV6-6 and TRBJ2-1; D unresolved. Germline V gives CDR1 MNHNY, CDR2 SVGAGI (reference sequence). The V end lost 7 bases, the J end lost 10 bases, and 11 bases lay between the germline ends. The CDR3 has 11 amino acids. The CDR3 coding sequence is TGTGCCAGCATGAGTACGGAAGAGCAGTTCTTC. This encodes CASMSTEEQFF.

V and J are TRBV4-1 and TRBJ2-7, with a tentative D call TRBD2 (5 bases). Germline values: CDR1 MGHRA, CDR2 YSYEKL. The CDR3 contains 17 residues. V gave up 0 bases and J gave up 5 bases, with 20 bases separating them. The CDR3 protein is CASSQEGGPASYDEQYF. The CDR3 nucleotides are TGCGCCAGCAGCCAAGAGGGCGGGCCGGCGAGTTATGACGAGCAGTACTTC.

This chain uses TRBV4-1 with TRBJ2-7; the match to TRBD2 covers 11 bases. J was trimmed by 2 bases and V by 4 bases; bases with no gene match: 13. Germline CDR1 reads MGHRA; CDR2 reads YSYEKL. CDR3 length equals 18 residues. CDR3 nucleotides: TGCGCCAGCAGCCCTACAGTCATACTAGCGGGAGTTCCCTACGAGCAGTACTTC. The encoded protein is CASSPTVILAGVPYEQYF.

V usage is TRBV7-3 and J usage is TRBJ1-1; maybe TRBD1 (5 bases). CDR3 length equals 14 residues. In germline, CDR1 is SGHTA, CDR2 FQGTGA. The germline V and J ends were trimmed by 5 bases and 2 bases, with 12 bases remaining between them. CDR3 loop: CASSPGQRNTEAFF. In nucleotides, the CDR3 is TGTGCCAGCAGCCCGGGGCAGCGTAACACTGAAGCTTTCTTT.

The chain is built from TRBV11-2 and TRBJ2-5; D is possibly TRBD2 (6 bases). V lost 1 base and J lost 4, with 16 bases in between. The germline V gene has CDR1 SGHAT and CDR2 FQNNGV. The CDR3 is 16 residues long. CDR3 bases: TGTGCCAGCAGCTTAGCGGTTAGCGGAATGGGAGAGACCCAGTACTTC. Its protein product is CASSLAVSGMGETQYF.

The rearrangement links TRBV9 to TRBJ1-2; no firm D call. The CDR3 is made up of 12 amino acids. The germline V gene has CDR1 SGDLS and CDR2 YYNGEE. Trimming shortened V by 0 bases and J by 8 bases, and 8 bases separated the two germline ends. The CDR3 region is CASSVVPWGYTF. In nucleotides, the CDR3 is TGTGCCAGCAGCGTAGTCCCCTGGGGCTACACCTTC.